The 32 T cell receptor beta chains given below trace back to one sample, sequenced in a study of blood T cell repertoires in COVID-19. Method: immunoSEQ multiplex PCR; TCRdb's copy keeps in-frame clones and lacks some. The sample contains some 97,000 clones, about 90% of which appear only once. The sample was peripheral blood. The receptors were gathered from a man aged 25 to 40 in a cohort sampled during active COVID-19.

CDR3 nucleotide sequence: TGTGCCAGCAGCGTAGCGGGGGGGTATGAGCAGTTCTTC. It yields the protein CASSVAGGYEQFF. The chain employs TRBV9 and TRBJ2-1; 8 nucleotides agree with TRBD2. CDR1 and CDR2 (germline): SGDLS, YYNGEE. The length of the CDR3 is 13 residues. V gave up 0 bases and J gave up 8 bases; unmatched junction bases: 1.

The J gene is TRBJ2-1, the V gene TRBV27; 7 bases align to TRBD1. After removal of 5 bases from V and 3 bases from J, the junction contained 16 bases not matched to a gene. This CDR3 is 18 amino acids long. CDR1 is MNHEY and CDR2 is SMNVEV in the germline V gene (reference sequence). The CDR3 bases are TGTGCCAGCAGTCGAGGGGCCAAGGGGGCTACGGGCTACAATGAGCAGTTCTTC. Translating gives CASSRGAKGATGYNEQFF.

This clone was recorded once. The rearrangement joins TRBV19 to TRBJ2-2; TRBD1 agrees at 7 bases. J gave up 4 bases and V 4 bases, and 6 bases lay outside the gene matches. CDR3 size: 15 residues. Germline assignment: CDR1 LNHDA and CDR2 SQIVND (reference sequence). CDR3 in amino acids: CASSTLTGPTGELFF. DNA of the CDR3: TGTGCCAGTAGTACCTTGACAGGGCCCACCGGGGAGCTGTTTTTT.

The chain employs TRBV6-5 and TRBJ2-2, with 7 bases that match TRBD2. With 8 bases clipped from V and 0 bases from J, the junction kept 6 bases outside the gene matches. The CDR3 extends over 15 amino acids. Germline CDR1 reads MNHEY; CDR2 reads SVGAGI. The CDR3 sequence: CASSRAGANTGELFF. The CDR3 bases are TGTGCCAGCTCTAGGGCGGGAGCGAACACCGGGGAGCTGTTTTTT.

The rearrangement joins TRBV18 to TRBJ1-4; D ambiguous. V was cut by 4 bases and J by 3 bases, with 9 bases left in between. The CDR3 consists of 14 residues. Germline V gives CDR1 KGHSH, CDR2 LQKENI. The CDR3 nucleotides are TGTGCCAGCTCACGAGGGCAGGCTAATGAAAAACTGTTTTTT. This translates into CASSRGQANEKLFF. The variable domain in full, with the rest retrieved from reference TRBV18 and TRBJ1-4, is NAGVMQNPRHLVRRRGQEARLRCSPMKGHSHVYWYRQLPEEGLKFMVYLQKENIIDESGMPKERFSAEFPKEGPSILRIQQVVRGDSAAYFCASSRGQANEKLFFGSGTQLSVL.

The J gene is TRBJ1-2, the V gene TRBV5-4; D gene unclear. Deletions cut 0 bases from V and 4 bases from J, with 13 bases between. The germline V gene encodes CDR1 SGHNT and CDR2 YYREEE (reference sequence). This CDR3 is built from 15 residues. CDR3 residues: CASSLGLQPTYGYTF. The DNA of the CDR3 is TGTGCCAGCAGCTTGGGGCTACAGCCGACCTATGGCTACACCTTC.

The chain employs TRBV6-5 and TRBJ2-2, with 8 bases matching TRBD1. Unmatched junction bases numbered 5, after V lost 5 bases and J lost 3 bases. Per the germline V gene, CDR1 is MNHEY and CDR2 is SVGAGI. The CDR3 runs to 15 residues. The CDR3 spells CASSPRQGYTGELFF. In DNA form, the CDR3 reads TGTGCCAGCAGTCCTCGACAGGGGTACACCGGGGAGCTGTTTTTT.

The V and J genes are TRBV19 and TRBJ1-1, with a tentative D call TRBD1 (5 bases). The length of the CDR3 is 16 residues. V shed 5 bases and J shed 0 bases, with 16 bases lying between them. CDR1 is LNHDA and CDR2 is SQIVND in the germline V gene (reference sequence). CDR3 nucleotide sequence: TGTGCCAGTAGTTCCCCAACGGGACTTCTGAACACTGAAGCTTTCTTT. Translated, it gives CASSSPTGLLNTEAFF.

The gene calls are TRBV28 and TRBJ2-3; 12 bases align to TRBD2. Trimming cost V 6 bases and J 5 bases; bases outside gene matches: 9. The CDR3 spans 16 residues. In germline, CDR1 is MDHEN, CDR2 SYDVKM. Here the CDR3 reads CASRPASGGAGDTQYF. The CDR3 DNA sequence: TGTGCCAGCAGACCCGCTAGCGGGGGGGCCGGAGATACGCAGTATTTT.

The V gene is TRBV7-2, the J gene TRBJ2-1; TRBD1 aligns across 7 bases. Germline V gene lookup returns CDR1 SGHTA and CDR2 FQGNSA. V shed 4 bases, J shed 5 bases, and the junction held 2 bases outside the gene matches. This CDR3 contains 13 residues. The CDR3 DNA reads TGTGCCAGCAGCTCGGGACAGCACAATGAGCAGTTCTTC. This gives the protein CASSSGQHNEQFF. Combining the CDR3 with reference TRBV7-2 and TRBJ2-1 gives the whole variable domain GAGVSQSPSNKVTEKGKDVELRCDPISGHTALYWYRQSLGQGLEFLIYFQGNSAPDKSGLPSDRFSAERTGGSVSTLTIQRTQQEDSAVYLCASSSGQHNEQFFGPGTRLTVL.

The J gene is TRBJ2-7, the V gene TRBV6-4; 8 bases fit TRBD1. Germline trimming cut 4 bases from V and 2 bases from J; bases unmatched to any gene: 4. Germline V gives CDR1 MRHNA, CDR2 SNTAGT. The CDR3 sequence is 14 residues long. The CDR3 DNA reads as TGTGCCAGCAGTGCAACAGGGGGTCCCTACGAGCAGTACTTC. It translates to CASSATGGPYEQYF.

The rearrangement links TRBV7-2 to TRBJ1-5; unclear D gene. V shed 1 base and J shed 3 bases, with 7 bases lying between them. The CDR3 has 14 residues. CDR1 and CDR2 (germline): SGHTA, FQGNSA. The CDR3: CASSLGSINQPQHF. CDR3 coding DNA: TGTGCCAGCAGCTTAGGGAGTATCAATCAGCCCCAGCATTTT.

This clone appeared a few times. CDR3 DNA sequence: TGTGCCAGCAGTATTAGCCTCGGACAGGGGGCTGAGCAGTTCTTC. Protein product: CASSISLGQGAEQFF. The V and J genes are TRBV27 and TRBJ2-1; 11 bases match TRBD1. Germline-derived CDR1 and CDR2 are MNHEY and SMNVEV (reference sequence). V lost 5 bases and J lost 9; bases outside the gene matches: 9. The CDR3 runs to 15 residues.

V and J are TRBV28 and TRBJ1-4; 11 bases map to TRBD1. With 7 bases clipped from V and 11 bases from J, the junction kept 9 bases outside the gene matches. The CDR3 extends over 14 amino acids. Germline values: CDR1 MDHEN, CDR2 SYDVKM. The CDR3 nucleotides are TGTGCCAGCAAAGGACAGGGGGCACCCGGGAAACTGTTTTTT. It codes for CASKGQGAPGKLFF.

This clone was counted only a few times. The V call is TRBV6-1, the J call TRBJ1-6; 11 nucleotides match TRBD1. Germline loops: CDR1 MNHNS, CDR2 SASEGT. CDR3 length: 16 amino acids. J gave up 7 bases and V 2 bases, and 4 bases lay outside the gene matches. The CDR3, as DNA: TGTGCCAGCAGTGAATATGGGACAGGGGGAAATTCACCCCTCCACTTT. This translates into CASSEYGTGGNSPLHF.

This chain connects TRBV5-1 to TRBJ2-5; the match to TRBD2 covers 11 bases. With V trimmed by 1 base and J by 1 base, 6 bases remained unmatched. The CDR3 is 17 residues long. Looked up from germline, CDR1 is SGHRS and CDR2 is YFSETQ. Here the CDR3 reads CASSLLASGGPQETQYF. Here the CDR3 DNA reads TGCGCCAGCAGCTTGCTGGCTAGCGGGGGGCCCCAAGAGACCCAGTACTTC.

This rearrangement joins TRBV27 to TRBJ1-1; a weak D match, TRBD1 (5 bases). This CDR3 has 14 amino acids. V lost 3 bases and J 5 bases, leaving 13 bases between the germline ends. Germline loops: CDR1 MNHEY, CDR2 SMNVEV (reference sequence). The chain's CDR3 is CASSLRDFSTEAFF. CDR3 nucleotides: TGTGCCAGCAGTTTGCGGGACTTCTCGACTGAAGCTTTCTTT.

V gene TRBV3-1 (or the pseudogene TRBV3-2) combines with J gene TRBJ2-7; 9 bases line up with TRBD2. In germline, CDR1 is LGHDT, CDR2 YNNKEL (reference sequence). This CDR3 is built from 15 residues. The trim removed 4 bases at V and 2 bases at J, leaving 6 bases unmatched. CDR3 sequence (DNA): TGTGCCAGCAGCCCTATAGCGGGGGCGACCTACGAGCAGTACTTC. Protein: CASSPIAGATYEQYF.

This chain uses TRBV7-9 with TRBJ1-1; D call uncertain. The V and J ends lost 2 bases and 6 bases respectively, with 4 bases between them. Looked up from germline, CDR1 is SEHNR and CDR2 is FQNEAQ (reference sequence). The CDR3 runs to 11 residues. The CDR3 DNA follows: TGTGCCAGCAGCTTAACATCTGAAGCTTTCTTT. It translates to CASSLTSEAFF.

The V and J genes are TRBV6-1 and TRBJ1-2, with TRBD1 matching over 10 bases. The CDR3 length is 16 residues. V trimming: 0 bases; J trimming: 5 bases; junction bases outside the gene matches: 6. Germline V gives CDR1 MNHNS, CDR2 SASEGT. Written as DNA, the CDR3 is TGTGCCAGCAGTGAAGCCGGACAGGGGGGGACTTATGGCTACACCTTC. Encoded protein: CASSEAGQGGTYGYTF.

This clone was seen only a few times. J is TRBJ2-3 and V is TRBV7-9; 9 bases agree with TRBD1. CDR1 is SEHNR and CDR2 is FQNEAQ in the germline V gene (reference sequence). The junction had 10 bases not matched to a gene; V was cut back by 9 bases and J by 3 bases. The CDR3 sequence is 15 residues long. The CDR3 reads CASGRGTGRTDTQYF. CDR3 coding DNA: TGTGCCAGTGGCCGGGGGACAGGGAGGACAGATACGCAGTATTTT.

This sequence joins TRBV12-3 or TRBV12-4 and TRBJ2-3, with D uncertain. This CDR3 has 11 residues. V was pared by 8 bases and J by 7 bases, with 10 bases between. Here the CDR3 reads CASSGPYTQYF. In DNA form, the CDR3 reads TGTGCCAGCTCAGGTCCTTATACGCAGTATTTT.

The V gene is TRBV11-2, the J gene TRBJ1-6; possible D gene TRBD1, 5 bases. Germline loops: CDR1 SGHAT, CDR2 FQNNGV. This CDR3 has 12 amino acids. Trimming removed 0 bases at V and 12 bases at J, with 6 bases between. In DNA, the CDR3 is TGTGCCAGCAGCTTAGATCAGGGACCCCTCCACTTT. This sequence encodes CASSLDQGPLHF. Based on the CDR3 plus reference TRBV11-2 and TRBJ1-6, the full variable domain is EAGVAQSPRYKIIEKRQSVAFWCNPISGHATLYWYQQILGQGPKLLIQFQNNGVVDDSQLPKDRFSAERLKGVDSTLKIQPAKLEDSAVYLCASSLDQGPLHFGNGTRLTVT.

V and J are TRBV9 and TRBJ1-6; D gene unclear. Trimming took off 5 bases at V and 0 bases at J, with 9 bases between the two ends. The V gene's germline CDR1 is SGDLS and CDR2 YYNGEE. This CDR3 is built from 15 residues. The CDR3 nucleotides are TGTGCCAGCAGGGCAGGAAGCTCCTATAATTCACCCCTCCACTTT. Its protein is CASRAGSSYNSPLHF.

The CDR3 sequence: CASSDETGGAPEQYF. CDR3 coding DNA: TGTGCCAGCAGTGATGAGACGGGGGGGGCCCCGGAGCAGTACTTC. The chain has TRBV2 and TRBJ2-7, with 8 positions matching TRBD2. The CDR3 loop spans 15 amino acids. The V gene end was trimmed by 3 bases and the J gene end by 7 bases; junction bases not matched to a gene: 11. CDR1 is SNHLY, CDR2 FYNNEI, per germline.

The J gene is TRBJ2-7, the V gene TRBV6-5, with D possibly being TRBD1 (6 bases). Germline V gives CDR1 MNHEY, CDR2 SVGAGI. This CDR3 is built from 16 residues. Deletions cut 0 bases from V and 2 bases from J, with 14 bases between. CDR3 region: CASSYSSGTQTYEQYF. The CDR3 nucleotides read TGTGCCAGCAGTTACTCGTCCGGGACACAAACCTACGAGCAGTACTTC.

This chain uses TRBV2 with TRBJ2-2; 8 nucleotides agree with TRBD2. In germline, CDR1 is SNHLY, CDR2 FYNNEI. V trimming: 2 bases; J trimming: 2 bases; junction bases outside the gene matches: 1. The CDR3 spans 15 residues. CDR3 amino acids: CASSETSGNTGELFF. CDR3 bases: TGTGCCAGCAGTGAAACTAGCGGCAACACCGGGGAGCTGTTTTTT. Together with reference TRBV2 and TRBJ2-2, the CDR3 gives the full variable domain: EPEVTQTPSHQVTQMGQEVILRCVPISNHLYFYWYRQILGQKVEFLVSFYNNEISEKSEIFDDQFSVERPDGSNFTLKIRSTKLEDSAMYFCASSETSGNTGELFFGEGSRLTVL.

The rearrangement uses TRBV9 and TRBJ1-2, with 8 bases identical to TRBD1. Germline V gives CDR1 SGDLS, CDR2 YYNGEE. J gave up 6 bases and V 4 bases, and 14 bases lay outside the gene matches. This CDR3 has 16 amino acids. Written as DNA, the CDR3 is TGTGCCAGCAGCCCCGGGGGGCAGGGGGCGGTTGATGGCTACACCTTC. Translation gives CASSPGGQGAVDGYTF.

The J gene is TRBJ2-7, the V gene TRBV4-1; D is unclear. V lost 1 base and J lost 3, with 13 bases in between. The germline V gene has CDR1 MGHRA and CDR2 YSYEKL. The CDR3 loop spans 15 amino acids. The CDR3 DNA reads as TGCGCCAGCAGCCAAGTCAGATATGGAGTCTACGAGCAGTACTTC. It translates to CASSQVRYGVYEQYF.

The chain has TRBV10-1 and TRBJ2-7; 9 positions agree with TRBD2. Trimming took 10 bases from V and 1 from J; bases not matched to a gene: 23. The CDR3 extends over 19 amino acids. Germline assignment: CDR1 WNHNN and CDR2 SYGVQD (reference sequence). CDR3 amino acids: CATPQIAGVPPYNSYEQYF. The CDR3 bases are TGCGCCACCCCTCAAATAGCGGGGGTGCCCCCGTATAATTCCTACGAGCAGTACTTC.

This rearrangement joins TRBV18 to TRBJ1-3; D remains ambiguous. V dropped 2 bases and J dropped 0 bases, with 17 bases sitting between them. The CDR3 has 18 amino acids. Germline V gene data show CDR1 as KGHSH and CDR2 as LQKENI. The CDR3 region is CASSPAGSGRFSGNTIYF. In DNA, the CDR3 is TGTGCCAGCTCACCAGCGGGGTCGGGGAGATTCTCTGGAAACACCATATATTTT. The entire variable domain, with the rest obtained from reference TRBV18 and TRBJ1-3, is as follows: NAGVMQNPRHLVRRRGQEARLRCSPMKGHSHVYWYRQLPEEGLKFMVYLQKENIIDESGMPKERFSAEFPKEGPSILRIQQVVRGDSAAYFCASSPAGSGRFSGNTIYFGEGSWLTVV.

This clone appeared many times. This rearrangement joins TRBV29-1 to TRBJ1-2; no definite D call. Trimming stripped 1 base from V and 6 bases from J, with 9 bases between. Germline values: CDR1 SQVTM, CDR2 ANQGSEA. This CDR3 is built from 12 residues. This CDR3 is CSVEVNGDGYTF. DNA for the CDR3: TGCAGCGTTGAAGTGAACGGGGATGGCTACACCTTC.